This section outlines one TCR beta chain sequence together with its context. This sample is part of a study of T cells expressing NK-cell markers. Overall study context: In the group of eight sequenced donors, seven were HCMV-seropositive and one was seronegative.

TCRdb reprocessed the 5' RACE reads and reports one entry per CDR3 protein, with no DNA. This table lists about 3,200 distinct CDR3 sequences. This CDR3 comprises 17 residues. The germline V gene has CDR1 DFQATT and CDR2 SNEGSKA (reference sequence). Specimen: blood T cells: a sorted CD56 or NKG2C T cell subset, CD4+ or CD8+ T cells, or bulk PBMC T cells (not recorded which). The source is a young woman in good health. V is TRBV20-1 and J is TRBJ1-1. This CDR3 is CSADPGLAREGNTEAFF.